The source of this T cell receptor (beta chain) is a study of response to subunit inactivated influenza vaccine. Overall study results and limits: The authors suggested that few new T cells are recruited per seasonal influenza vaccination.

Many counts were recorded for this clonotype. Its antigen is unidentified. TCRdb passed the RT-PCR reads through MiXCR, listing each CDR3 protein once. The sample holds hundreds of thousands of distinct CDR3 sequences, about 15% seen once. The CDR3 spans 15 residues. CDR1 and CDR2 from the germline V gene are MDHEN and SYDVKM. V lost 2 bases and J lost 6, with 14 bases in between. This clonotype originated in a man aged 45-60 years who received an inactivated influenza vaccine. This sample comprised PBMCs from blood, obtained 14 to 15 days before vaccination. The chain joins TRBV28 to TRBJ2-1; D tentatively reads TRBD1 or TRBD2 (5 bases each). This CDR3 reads CASSLVPGRGNEQFF. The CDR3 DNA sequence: TGTGCCAGCAGTTTAGTCCCGGGACGGGGCAATGAGCAGTTCTTC.